This passage covers 20 T cell receptor beta chains from one sample sequenced in a study of T-cell memory formation after mild COVID-19. TCRdb reprocessed the 5' RACE reads via MiXCR and lists one record per CDR3 protein. The sample lists roughly 160,000 distinct CDR3 sequences, 10% to 15% occurring once. The sample was PBMCs or a T cell subset sorted from them (not recorded which). These receptor sequences come from a man between 18 and 35 years old who had mild COVID-19 (a few samples of this study predate the infection). Cell type and time point are not known.

This clonotype was picked up a small number of times. The chain recombines TRBV6-1 with TRBJ1-1; D gene ambiguous. Germline CDR1 reads MNHNS; CDR2 reads SASEGT. V dropped 6 bases and J dropped 5 bases, with 16 bases sitting between them. The CDR3 is 14 residues long. CDR3 in amino acids: CASSYLPSGTEAFF. CDR3 coding DNA: TGTGCCAGCAGCTATTTGCCCTCGGGGACTGAAGCTTTCTTT.

The chain has TRBV27 and TRBJ1-4; D gene unclear. CDR1 and CDR2 (germline): MNHEY, SMNVEV (reference sequence). Trimming pared 6 bases from V and 5 bases from J, leaving 10 bases between. This CDR3 has 13 residues. CDR3 in DNA: TGTGCCAGCAGAGATCTGGGGAATGAAAAACTGTTTTTT. It codes for CASRDLGNEKLFF.

This rearrangement joins TRBV14 to TRBJ2-5, with 13 bases lining up with TRBD2. The CDR3 runs 16 residues. V shed 1 base, J shed 3 bases, and the junction held 2 bases outside the gene matches. The germline gives CDR1 SGHDN, CDR2 FVKESK. CDR3 coding DNA: TGTGCCAGCAGCCAAGGACTAGCGGGGGGTAAAGAGACCCAGTACTTC. Amino acids: CASSQGLAGGKETQYF.

V is TRBV7-9 and J is TRBJ2-1; TRBD1 agrees at 7 bases. The CDR3 extends over 15 amino acids. Losses at the gene ends were 4 bases for V and 7 bases for J; bases not matched to a gene: 10. The germline V gene has CDR1 SEHNR and CDR2 FQNEAQ (reference sequence). The CDR3 region has the DNA TGTGCCAGCAGCTCCTACGGACAGGTTGGAAATGAGCAGTTCTTC. It encodes CASSSYGQVGNEQFF.

The rearrangement joins TRBV12-3 or TRBV12-4 to TRBJ2-7; TRBD1 agrees at 7 bases. The CDR3 runs 14 residues. V dropped 6 bases and J dropped 5; count of bases not matched to a gene: 10. The CDR3 nucleotides are TGTGCCAGCAGCCAAAGGGGGCAGGGGGACGAGCAGTACTTC. Encoded protein: CASSQRGQGDEQYF.

A word on this clonotype: Being one base from a much bigger clone, this may be a read error. The chain links TRBV3-1 to TRBJ2-5; a possible D gene is TRBD1 (5 bases). There are 14 residues in the CDR3. Germline loops: CDR1 LGHDT, CDR2 YNNKEL (reference sequence). The CDR3 DNA is TGTGCCAGCAGCCAAGATGCAGGGAAAGAGATCCAGTACTTC. Its protein product is CASSQDAGKEIQYF.

This clonotype has a count of ten or more. The chain uses TRBV7-9 and TRBJ2-5, with D uncertain. The CDR3 is made up of 15 amino acids. Trimming took 4 bases from V and 4 from J, leaving 16 bases between them. Germline V gene data show CDR1 as SEHNR and CDR2 as FQNEAQ (reference sequence). The CDR3 nucleotides read TGTGCCAGCAGCTCTCTCGGACCGAAAGGAGAGACCCAGTACTTC. Translating gives CASSSLGPKGETQYF.

In nucleotides, the CDR3 is TGTGCCAGCAGCGGGACTAGCGGGGGGGTATTTGGAGATACGCAGTATTTT. This codes for CASSGTSGGVFGDTQYF. The chain combines TRBV5-4 with TRBJ2-3; 16 positions agree with TRBD2. The CDR3 runs 17 residues. Germline CDR1 and CDR2: SGHNT and YYREEE (reference sequence). Trimming at V came to 4 bases and at J to 5 bases, leaving 7 bases not matched to a gene. Together with reference TRBV5-4 and TRBJ2-3, the CDR3 gives the full variable domain: ETGVTQSPTHLIKTRGQQVTLRCSSQSGHNTVSWYQQALGQGPQFIFQYYREEENGRGNFPPRFSGLQFPNYSSELNVNALELDDSALYLCASSGTSGGVFGDTQYFGPGTRLTVL.

This clonotype was seen many times. The rearrangement links TRBV20-1 to TRBJ2-5, with 10 bases identical to TRBD2. Losses at the gene ends were 2 bases for V and 4 bases for J; bases not matched to a gene: 7. CDR1 DFQATT and CDR2 SNEGSKA come from the germline V gene (reference sequence). The CDR3 loop spans 15 amino acids. The CDR3 loop is CSARLPSSGGETQYF. The CDR3 DNA reads TGCAGTGCTAGATTACCCTCTAGCGGGGGAGAGACCCAGTACTTC.

This chain joins TRBV7-9 and TRBJ2-1, with a weak D call TRBD2 (5 bases). Germline lookup yields CDR1 SEHNR and CDR2 FQNEAQ (reference sequence). The ends were cut back, 5 bases at V and 7 bases at J, with 33 bases in the middle. This CDR3 has 20 residues. CDR3 region: CASSKRLLDSSLVGLNEQFF. The CDR3 nucleotides are TGTGCCAGCAGCAAACGATTATTGGACTCGTCCCTCGTGGGATTAAATGAGCAGTTCTTC.

This clonotype came up a few times. This chain connects TRBV30 to TRBJ2-3; TRBD2 aligns across 10 bases. The CDR3 contains 14 residues. Germline loops: CDR1 GTSNPN, CDR2 SVGIG (reference sequence). Trimming removed 3 bases from V and 1 base from J; junction bases left unmatched: 1. The CDR3 spells CAWRLAGGTDTQYF. CDR3 sequence (DNA): TGTGCCTGGAGGCTAGCGGGGGGCACAGATACGCAGTATTTT.

This rearrangement joins TRBV27 to TRBJ1-2, with D perhaps matching TRBD1 (6 bases). CDR1 MNHEY and CDR2 SMNVEV come from the germline V gene (reference sequence). CDR3 length: 14 amino acids. Trimming took 6 bases from V and 2 from J, leaving 13 bases between them. CDR3 nucleotide sequence: TGTGCCAGCAGCTTACTCGGACAGAACTATGGCTACACCTTC. Its protein product is CASSLLGQNYGYTF.

The chain recombines TRBV20-1 with TRBJ1-5, with TRBD1 as a possible D gene (6 bases). The CDR3 covers 12 residues. The germline gives CDR1 DFQATT, CDR2 SNEGSKA (reference sequence). The CDR3 is CSARGGVTPQHF. In DNA, the CDR3 is TGCAGCGCCAGGGGTGGGGTAACGCCCCAGCATTTT.

In its sample, this clonotype was seen many times. V and J are TRBV10-3 and TRBJ2-7; TRBD2 is a possible D gene (6 bases). The germline gives CDR1 ENHRY, CDR2 SYGVKD. This CDR3 spans 11 amino acids. Trimming stripped 7 bases from V and 6 bases from J, with 10 bases between. CDR3 sequence reads: CAITRGSEQYF. CDR3 in DNA: TGTGCCATCACGCGGGGCTCCGAGCAGTACTTC.

This clonotype was found a few times. This rearrangement joins TRBV12-3 or TRBV12-4 to TRBJ2-6, with unresolved D. V was shortened by 6 bases and J by 4 bases, with 10 bases between the two germline ends. This CDR3 comprises 14 residues. Here the CDR3 reads CASRYLEGANVLTF. CDR3 bases: TGTGCCAGCAGATATCTAGAGGGGGCCAACGTCCTGACTTTC.

CDR3 sequence reads: CASSLDRGDSGNTIYF. The CDR3 DNA reads TGCGCCAGCAGCTTGGATAGGGGGGACTCTGGAAACACCATATATTTT. The chain uses TRBV5-1 and TRBJ1-3; D might be TRBD1 (6 bases). The CDR3 is 16 residues long. Trimming left V 0 bases short and J 0 bases short, with 10 bases between. CDR1 and CDR2 from the germline V gene are SGHRS and YFSETQ. Together with reference TRBV5-1 and TRBJ1-3, the CDR3 gives the full variable domain: KAGVTQTPRYLIKTRGQQVTLSCSPISGHRSVSWYQQTPGQGLQFLFEYFSETQRNKGNFPGRFSGRQFSNSRSEMNVSTLELGDSALYLCASSLDRGDSGNTIYFGEGSWLTVV.

This clonotype was observed a few times. The J gene is TRBJ1-6, the V gene TRBV4-1; 7 positions agree with TRBD1. The junction had 13 bases not matched to a gene; V was cut back by 0 bases and J by 11 bases. Per germline, CDR1 MGHRA and CDR2 YSYEKL. The CDR3 totals 17 residues. CDR3 DNA: TGCGCCAGCAGCCAAGATCCCAGACAGGGATTCATTGCACCCCTCCACTTT. Translating it yields CASSQDPRQGFIAPLHF.

This clonotype was picked up a small number of times. The chain is built from TRBV6-5 and TRBJ2-5; D uncertain. From germline, CDR1 is MNHEY and CDR2 SVGAGI. Trimming took 4 bases from V and 1 from J, leaving 10 bases between them. This CDR3 region has 14 residues. The CDR3 nucleotides read TGTGCCAGCAGTTTCTCAGGCGCCCAAGAGACCCAGTACTTC. As protein: CASSFSGAQETQYF.

V gene TRBV4-3 combines with J gene TRBJ1-5; a weak D match, TRBD1 (5 bases). The germline V gene encodes CDR1 LGHNA and CDR2 YSLEER. V shed 1 base and J shed 5 bases, with 12 bases lying between them. The CDR3 length is 15 residues. The CDR3 reads CASSQGTVGDQPQHF. In DNA, the CDR3 is TGCGCCAGCAGCCAAGGGACGGTGGGGGATCAGCCCCAGCATTTT.

The V call is TRBV5-1, the J call TRBJ2-7; no clear D gene. The length of the CDR3 is 14 residues. The V gene's germline CDR1 is SGHRS and CDR2 YFSETQ. The germline V and J ends were trimmed by 4 bases and 0 bases, with 11 bases remaining between them. This CDR3 is CASSNSVVSYEQYF. In DNA form, the CDR3 reads TGCGCCAGCAGCAACAGTGTTGTCTCCTACGAGCAGTACTTC.